This note documents a single TCR beta chain sequence. Its antigen is still unknown. Noted treatment: around 19 received Ad26.COV2.S at low or high dose, single or two shots; 5 received placebo; per-sample allocation not given. All samples were drawn on day 63, counting from the first vaccine or placebo injection. Recruitment in Boston yielded a donor of adult age, 18-55 years. Built on an Ad26 vector, the vaccine expressed Wuhan-strain SARS-CoV-2 spike. Measured with immunoSEQ multiplex PCR; TCRdb has only the in-frame clones, and not every one. Seen here are approximately 480,000 clones, around nine tenths observed once, and the top ten hold roughly 12%. Deletions cut 2 bases from V and 6 bases from J, with 16 bases between. This CDR3 region has 15 residues. Per the germline V gene, CDR1 is LNHNV and CDR2 is YYDKDF (reference sequence). These data belong to a study of Ad26.COV2.S vaccination and SARS-CoV-2 variants.

Study outcomes and limitations: Vaccine recipients surpassed placebo recipients in spike-specific TCR breadth. Spike-specific CD8+ and CD4+ T cell responses reportedly showed substantial breadth after vaccination.

This TCR derives from a person between 18 and 65 years old who received the Ad26.COV2.S COVID-19 vaccine or a placebo. Material: peripheral blood, obtained in a trial of Ad26.COV2.S vaccine versus placebo. The V call is TRBV15, the J call TRBJ1-2, with a tentative D call TRBD1 (5 bases). CDR3 DNA sequence: TGTGCCACCAGCAGAAATCAGGGTGGGGGAGATGGCTACACCTTC. It specifies CATSRNQGGGDGYTF.